The 24 T cell receptor beta chains below come from one sample, sequenced in a study of T cells after posttransplantation cyclophosphamide. Repertoires were generated with immunoSEQ multiplex PCR, while TCRdb's copy carries only in-frame clones and drops some. The sample yields over 20,000 clones, without any singletons. Sequenced material: PBMCs. The receptors were gathered from a man in his forties or fifties in good health, CMV-negative, and a related stem cell transplant donor.

This clone came up many times. This CDR3 is CASSSGRIHEQFF. The CDR3 DNA sequence: TGTGCCAGCAGCAGCGGGAGGATCCATGAGCAGTTCTTC. The chain uses TRBV7-9 and TRBJ2-1, with 9 bases fitting TRBD2. Germline loops: CDR1 SEHNR, CDR2 FQNEAQ (reference sequence). V lost 5 bases and J lost 8; bases outside the gene matches: 4. The CDR3 length is 13 residues.

This clone showed up many times. This CDR3 is CASSTVAGANVLTF. The CDR3 DNA sequence: TGCGCCAGCAGCACGGTGGCTGGGGCCAACGTCCTGACTTTC. The rearrangement uses TRBV5-1 and TRBJ2-6; D not resolved. Germline V CDR1 and CDR2: SGHRS, YFSETQ. This CDR3 has 14 residues. The V and J ends lost 4 bases and 2 bases respectively, with 7 bases between them.

This clone was found many times. CDR3 protein: CASSERDRSMNTEAFF. CDR3 DNA: TGTGCCAGCAGCGAGAGGGACAGATCCATGAACACTGAAGCTTTCTTT. The V and J genes are TRBV9 and TRBJ1-1, with 7 bases fitting TRBD1. This CDR3 region has 16 residues. Germline trimming cut 3 bases from V and 0 bases from J; bases unmatched to any gene: 8. CDR1 is SGDLS, CDR2 YYNGEE, per germline.

This clone was observed many times. This chain connects TRBV27 to TRBJ1-2; D is possibly TRBD1 (5 bases). Trimming removed 0 bases at V and 7 bases at J, with 21 bases between. CDR3 size: 17 residues. Germline CDR1 is MNHEY and CDR2 is SMNVEV (reference sequence). CDR3 sequence: CASSLSAGQEGQGGYTF. For the CDR3, the DNA is TGTGCCAGCAGTTTATCGGCCGGGCAGGAAGGGCAGGGTGGCTACACCTTC.

This clone was observed many times. This rearrangement joins TRBV5-3 to TRBJ1-2; D gene uncertain. TRBV5-3 is recorded as an ORF, its role being uncertain. The CDR3 extends over 16 amino acids. Trimming cost V 0 bases and J 2 bases, with 14 bases left between them. CDR3 sequence reads: CARSLGASLPNYGYTF. The CDR3 nucleotides read TGTGCCAGAAGCTTGGGGGCCTCCCTTCCAAACTATGGCTACACCTTC.

This clone has at least ten counts. The CDR3 DNA reads TGTGCCAGCAGCTTCCTTCAGGGGGCCTATAATTCACCCCTCCACTTT. This translates into CASSFLQGAYNSPLHF. The V gene is TRBV11-2, the J gene TRBJ1-6; 7 bases align to TRBD1. CDR1 is SGHAT and CDR2 is FQNNGV in the germline V gene. This CDR3 is built from 16 residues. J was trimmed by 2 bases and V by 3 bases; bases with no gene match: 4.

In this sample, this clone turned up many times. The CDR3 DNA reads TGTGCCAGCAGCAAAGGCGTGGGGGGAGGCGGCACAGATACGCAGTATTTT. It is translated as CASSKGVGGGGTDTQYF. The chain combines TRBV21-1 with TRBJ2-3; the listed D gene, TRBD2, was not tested against the DNA. TRBV21-1 is assigned pseudogene status. This CDR3 comprises 17 residues.

This clone was observed at least ten times. The chain uses TRBV5-6 and TRBJ1-2, with TRBD1 matching over 10 bases. After removal of 3 bases from V and 4 bases from J, the junction contained 6 bases not matched to a gene. The CDR3 has 15 residues. Germline V gives CDR1 SGHDT, CDR2 YYEEEE. The CDR3 DNA sequence: TGTGCCAGCAGCTGGACAGGGGGGGCGGTCTATGGCTACACCTTC. It translates to CASSWTGGAVYGYTF.

This clone was seen repeatedly, ten times or more. Additional DNA sequences in this sample encode the identical CDR3. The chain couples TRBV7-3 to TRBJ2-5; perhaps TRBD1 as D (5 bases). This CDR3 comprises 13 residues. V lost 0 bases to trimming and J lost 5 bases, with 7 bases between them. Germline V gene data show CDR1 as SGHTA and CDR2 as FQGTGA. In DNA form, the CDR3 reads TGTGCCAGCAGCTTAACCAGGGTTGAGACCCAGTACTTC. It codes for CASSLTRVETQYF.

At least ten counts were recorded for this clone. The V and J genes are TRBV6-6 and TRBJ1-2, with D perhaps matching TRBD1 (6 bases). Germline V gives CDR1 MNHNY, CDR2 SVGAGI (reference sequence). This CDR3 is built from 15 residues. V was cut by 6 bases and J by 6 bases, with 20 bases left in between. The DNA for the CDR3 is TGTGCCAGCAGATCACATGGACAGACGACAGATGGCTACACCTTC. Its translation: CASRSHGQTTDGYTF.

Many counts were recorded for this clone. This chain uses TRBV29-1 with TRBJ2-5; TRBD1 matches 8 bases. CDR1 is SQVTM, CDR2 ANQGSEA, per germline. The CDR3 contains 13 residues. The junction had 5 bases not matched to a gene; V was cut back by 3 bases and J by 5 bases. DNA for the CDR3: TGCAGCGTTGAGGGACAGGTTTTGGAGACCCAGTACTTC. Translated: CSVEGQVLETQYF.

This clone was observed a handful of times. DNA for the CDR3: TGTGCCAGCAGTTTATCGGGGACAGGGCAGTTCACCCTCCACTTT. This codes for CASSLSGTGQFTLHF. This chain joins TRBV27 and TRBJ1-6; 9 bases line up with TRBD1. Trimming at V came to 0 bases and at J to 14 bases, leaving 8 bases not matched to a gene. The CDR3 runs to 15 residues. The germline V gene has CDR1 MNHEY and CDR2 SMNVEV (reference sequence).

This clone was observed at least ten times. The CDR3 coding sequence is TGCAGCGCCGCCTCTAGCGGGGGGGCGCGAAGTGAGCAGTTCTTC. Protein product: CSAASSGGARSEQFF. This chain connects TRBV29-1 to TRBJ2-1, with TRBD2 matching over 12 bases. Germline V gene data show CDR1 as SQVTM and CDR2 as ANQGSEA. The CDR3 consists of 15 residues. Trimming cost V 7 bases and J 9 bases; bases outside gene matches: 13.

This clone was recorded many times. The chain links TRBV29-1 to TRBJ2-1, with 7 bases aligning to TRBD2. Germline CDR1 is SQVTM and CDR2 is ANQGSEA. Trimming at V came to 1 base and at J to 0 bases, leaving 0 bases not matched to a gene. This CDR3 region has 14 residues. Here the CDR3 reads CSVEGGSSYNEQFF. Here the CDR3 DNA reads TGCAGCGTTGAAGGCGGGAGCTCCTACAATGAGCAGTTCTTC.

This clone was seen at least ten times. The genes are TRBV28 and TRBJ2-1; D gene unclear. The germline CDR1 and CDR2 sequences are MDHEN and SYDVKM. This CDR3 is built from 14 residues. The V end lost 2 bases, the J end lost 3 bases, and 8 bases lay between the germline ends. CDR3 loop: CASSLPVNYNEQFF. CDR3 DNA: TGTGCCAGCAGTTTACCCGTAAACTACAATGAGCAGTTCTTC.

This clone occurred many times. In DNA, the CDR3 is TGTGCCAGCAGCTTTCGTCCTGTCGGATCAGGCCAAGAGACCCAGTACTTC. Protein product: CASSFRPVGSGQETQYF. This sequence joins TRBV7-2 and TRBJ2-5; D gene unclear. The length of the CDR3 is 17 residues. V dropped 3 bases and J dropped 1 base, with 18 bases sitting between them. Germline CDR1 and CDR2: SGHTA and FQGNSA.

In its sample, this clone was seen many times. The gene calls are TRBV6-1 and TRBJ1-2; no clear D gene. CDR3 length: 14 residues. Germline loops: CDR1 MNHNS, CDR2 SASEGT. V lost 1 base and J lost 1, with 7 bases in between. Here the CDR3 DNA reads TGTGCCAGCAGTGAAGGGTCGGTTAACTATGGCTACACCTTC. Translation: CASSEGSVNYGYTF.

This clone was detected ten times or more. The rearrangement links TRBV11-2 to TRBJ1-1; 7 nucleotides align to TRBD1. Trimming cost V 5 bases and J 8 bases; bases outside gene matches: 11. CDR3 length equals 14 residues. The germline V gene encodes CDR1 SGHAT and CDR2 FQNNGV. The CDR3, as DNA: TGTGCCAGCAGCCCAGGGGTACAGGGGCCCGAAGCTTTCTTT. The encoded protein is CASSPGVQGPEAFF. The entire variable domain, with the rest obtained from reference TRBV11-2 and TRBJ1-1, is as follows: EAGVAQSPRYKIIEKRQSVAFWCNPISGHATLYWYQQILGQGPKLLIQFQNNGVVDDSQLPKDRFSAERLKGVDSTLKIQPAKLEDSAVYLCASSPGVQGPEAFFGQGTRLTVV.

The table lists this clone with many counts. The CDR3 protein is CASPAKAGANYGYTF. The CDR3 region has the DNA TGTGCCAGCCCGGCAAAGGCGGGAGCTAACTATGGCTACACCTTC. This rearrangement joins TRBV6-1 to TRBJ1-2; D unresolved. The V gene's germline CDR1 is MNHNS and CDR2 SASEGT. CDR3 length: 15 residues. V shed 8 bases and J shed 0 bases, with 16 bases lying between them.

This clone was recorded many times. This rearrangement joins TRBV5-5 to TRBJ2-7, with D tentatively TRBD2 (6 bases). Trimming left V 4 bases short and J 3 bases short, with 17 bases between. This CDR3 comprises 15 residues. In germline, CDR1 is SGHKS, CDR2 YYEKEE (reference sequence). In DNA, the CDR3 is TGTGCCAGCAGCGCCTCCGGGAGAGGTGACTACGAGCAGTACTTC. The encoded protein is CASSASGRGDYEQYF.

This clone was recorded many times. The chain is built from TRBV5-1 and TRBJ1-3; D not resolved. CDR3 length: 14 residues. The germline V gene encodes CDR1 SGHRS and CDR2 YFSETQ. The ends were cut back, 2 bases at V and 10 bases at J, with 16 bases in the middle. The CDR3 region is CASSLDSPERTIYF. CDR3 in DNA: TGCGCCAGCAGCTTAGACTCCCCAGAACGAACCATATATTTT. Looking up the rest from reference TRBV5-1 and TRBJ1-3 gives the full variable domain: KAGVTQTPRYLIKTRGQQVTLSCSPISGHRSVSWYQQTPGQGLQFLFEYFSETQRNKGNFPGRFSGRQFSNSRSEMNVSTLELGDSALYLCASSLDSPERTIYFGEGSWLTVV.

This clone has ten or more counts. The genes are TRBV10-1 and TRBJ2-5, with TRBD2 matching over 7 bases. The CDR3 extends over 15 amino acids. Trimming removed 2 bases from V and 5 bases from J; junction bases left unmatched: 8. The germline V gene has CDR1 WNHNN and CDR2 SYGVQD (reference sequence). CDR3 DNA sequence: TGCGCCAGCAGTGAGGGACTAGGGTTAAAGGAGACCCAGTACTTC. Its protein product is CASSEGLGLKETQYF.

This clone was recorded at least ten times. CDR3 bases: TGCGCCAGCAGCACTACAGGGGCTGGAAACACCATATATTTT. It specifies CASSTTGAGNTIYF. The V gene is TRBV4-1, the J gene TRBJ1-3; 7 bases are a match to TRBD1. Germline assignment: CDR1 MGHRA and CDR2 YSYEKL. Trimming took 5 bases from V and 2 from J; bases not matched to a gene: 3. The CDR3 contains 14 residues.

This clone has at least ten counts. This chain connects TRBV7-9 to TRBJ1-1; D may be TRBD1 (6 bases). CDR3 size: 14 residues. Germline-derived CDR1 and CDR2 are SEHNR and FQNEAQ (reference sequence). Trimming cost V 7 bases and J 1 base, with 13 bases left between them. CDR3 amino acids: CASKRGSQNTEAFF. CDR3 DNA sequence: TGTGCCAGCAAAAGGGGGTCCCAGAACACTGAAGCTTTCTTT. Together with reference TRBV7-9 and TRBJ1-1, the CDR3 gives the full variable domain: DTGVSQNPRHKITKRGQNVTFRCDPISEHNRLYWYRQTLGQGPEFLTYFQNEAQLEKSRLLSDRFSAERPKGSFSTLEIQRTEQGDSAMYLCASKRGSQNTEAFFGQGTRLTVV.